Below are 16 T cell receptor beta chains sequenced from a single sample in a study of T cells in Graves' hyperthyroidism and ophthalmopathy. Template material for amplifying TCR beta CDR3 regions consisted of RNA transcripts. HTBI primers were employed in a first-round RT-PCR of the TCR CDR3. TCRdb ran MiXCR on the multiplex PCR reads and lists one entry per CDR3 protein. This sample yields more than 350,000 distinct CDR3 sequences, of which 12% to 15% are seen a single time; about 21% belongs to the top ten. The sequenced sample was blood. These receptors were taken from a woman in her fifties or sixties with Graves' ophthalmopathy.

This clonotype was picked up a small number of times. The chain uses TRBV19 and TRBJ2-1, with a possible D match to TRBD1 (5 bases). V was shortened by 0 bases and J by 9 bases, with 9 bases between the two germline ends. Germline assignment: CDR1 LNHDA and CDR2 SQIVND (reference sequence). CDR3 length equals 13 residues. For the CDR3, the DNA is TGTGCCAGTAGTATAGAGGGGCCTGGTGAGCAGTTCTTC. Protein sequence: CASSIEGPGEQFF.

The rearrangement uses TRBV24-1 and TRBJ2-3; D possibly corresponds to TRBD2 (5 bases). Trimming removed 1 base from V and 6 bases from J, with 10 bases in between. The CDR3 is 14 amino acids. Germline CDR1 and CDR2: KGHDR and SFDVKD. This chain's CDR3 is CATSDFGGQDTQYF. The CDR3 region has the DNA TGTGCCACCAGTGATTTCGGCGGGCAGGATACGCAGTATTTT.

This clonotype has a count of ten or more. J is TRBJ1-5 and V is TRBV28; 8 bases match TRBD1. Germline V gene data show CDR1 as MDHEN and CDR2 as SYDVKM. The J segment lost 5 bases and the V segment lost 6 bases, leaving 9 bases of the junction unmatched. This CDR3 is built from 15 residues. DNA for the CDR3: TGTGCCAGCAGCCGCATTGGACAGGGTGATCAGCCCCAGCATTTT. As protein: CASSRIGQGDQPQHF.

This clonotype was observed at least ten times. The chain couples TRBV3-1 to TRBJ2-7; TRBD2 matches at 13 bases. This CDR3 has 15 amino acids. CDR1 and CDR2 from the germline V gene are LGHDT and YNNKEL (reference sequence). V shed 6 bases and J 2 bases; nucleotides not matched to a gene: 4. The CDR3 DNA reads TGTGCCAGCAGTTTCGGGACTAGCGGGGCCTACGAGCAGTACTTC. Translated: CASSFGTSGAYEQYF.

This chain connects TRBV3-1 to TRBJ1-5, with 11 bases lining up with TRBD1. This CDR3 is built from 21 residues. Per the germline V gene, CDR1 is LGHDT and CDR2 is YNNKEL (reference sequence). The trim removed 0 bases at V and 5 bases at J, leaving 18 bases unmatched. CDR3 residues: CASSQDMLSAVGTGGYQPQHF. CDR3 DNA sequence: TGTGCCAGCAGCCAAGATATGCTCTCGGCCGTAGGGACAGGGGGTTATCAGCCCCAGCATTTT.

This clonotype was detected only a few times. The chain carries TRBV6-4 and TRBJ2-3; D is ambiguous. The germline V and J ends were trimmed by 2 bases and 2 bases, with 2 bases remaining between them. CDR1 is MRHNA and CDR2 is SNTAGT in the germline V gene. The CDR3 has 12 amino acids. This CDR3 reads CASSDDTDTQYF. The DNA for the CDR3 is TGTGCCAGCAGTGACGACACAGATACGCAGTATTTT.

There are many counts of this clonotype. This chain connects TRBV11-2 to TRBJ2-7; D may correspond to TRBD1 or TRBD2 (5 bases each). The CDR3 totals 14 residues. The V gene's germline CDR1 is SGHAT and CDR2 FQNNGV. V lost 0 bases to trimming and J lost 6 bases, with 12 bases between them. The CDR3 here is CASSLEGWGFEQYF. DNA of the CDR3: TGTGCCAGCAGCTTAGAGGGTTGGGGGTTCGAGCAGTACTTC. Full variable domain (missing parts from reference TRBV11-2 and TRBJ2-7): EAGVAQSPRYKIIEKRQSVAFWCNPISGHATLYWYQQILGQGPKLLIQFQNNGVVDDSQLPKDRFSAERLKGVDSTLKIQPAKLEDSAVYLCASSLEGWGFEQYFGPGTRLTVT.

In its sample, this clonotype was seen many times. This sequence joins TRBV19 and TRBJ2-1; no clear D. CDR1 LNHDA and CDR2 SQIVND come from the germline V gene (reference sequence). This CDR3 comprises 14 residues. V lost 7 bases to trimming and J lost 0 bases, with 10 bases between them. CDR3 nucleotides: TGTGCCAGTACTCAATACTTCTCCTACAATGAGCAGTTCTTC. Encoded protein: CASTQYFSYNEQFF.

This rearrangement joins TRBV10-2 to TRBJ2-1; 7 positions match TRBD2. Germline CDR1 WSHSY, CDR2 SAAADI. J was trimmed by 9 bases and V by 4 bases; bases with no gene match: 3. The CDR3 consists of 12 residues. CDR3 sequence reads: CASSVRGGEQFF. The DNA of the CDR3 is TGCGCCAGCAGTGTGCGCGGGGGTGAGCAGTTCTTC.

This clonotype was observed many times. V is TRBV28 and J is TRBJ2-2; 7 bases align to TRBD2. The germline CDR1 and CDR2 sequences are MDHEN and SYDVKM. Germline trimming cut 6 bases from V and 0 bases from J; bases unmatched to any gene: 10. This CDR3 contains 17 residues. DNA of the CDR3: TGTGCCAGCAGCTCCCCGGCACTAGCGACGAACACCGGGGAGCTGTTTTTT. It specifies CASSSPALATNTGELFF. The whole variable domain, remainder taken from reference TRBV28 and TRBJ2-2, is DVKVTQSSRYLVKRTGEKVFLECVQDMDHENMFWYRQDPGLGLRLIYFSYDVKMKEKGDIPEGYSVSREKKERFSLILESASTNQTSMYLCASSSPALATNTGELFFGEGSRLTVL.

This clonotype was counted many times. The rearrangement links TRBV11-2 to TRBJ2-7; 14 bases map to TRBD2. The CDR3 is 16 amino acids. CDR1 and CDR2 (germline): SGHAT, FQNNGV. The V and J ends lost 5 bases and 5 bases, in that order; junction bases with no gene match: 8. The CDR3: CASSALGLAGVHEQYF. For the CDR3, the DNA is TGTGCCAGCAGCGCTTTGGGACTAGCGGGAGTACACGAGCAGTACTTC.

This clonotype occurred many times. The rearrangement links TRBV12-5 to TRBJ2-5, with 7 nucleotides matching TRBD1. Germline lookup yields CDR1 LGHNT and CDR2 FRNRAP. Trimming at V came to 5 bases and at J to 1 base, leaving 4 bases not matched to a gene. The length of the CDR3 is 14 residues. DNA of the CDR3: TGTGCTAGTGGTCCGGACAGGACCCAAGAGACCCAGTACTTC. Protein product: CASGPDRTQETQYF.

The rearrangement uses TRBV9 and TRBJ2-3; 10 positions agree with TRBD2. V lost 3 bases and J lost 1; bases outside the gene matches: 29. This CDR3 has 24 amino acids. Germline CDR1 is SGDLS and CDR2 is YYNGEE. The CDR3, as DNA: TGTGCCAGCAGCGAACCGGATACTAGGTTTGGGGAGCGGGAGGGCCGGACGGGCACAGATACGCAGTATTTT. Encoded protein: CASSEPDTRFGEREGRTGTDTQYF.

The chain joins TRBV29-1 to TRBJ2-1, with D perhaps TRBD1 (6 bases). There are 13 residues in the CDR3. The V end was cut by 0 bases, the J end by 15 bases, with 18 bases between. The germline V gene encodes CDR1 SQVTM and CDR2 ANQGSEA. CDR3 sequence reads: CSVEEGGEAPRFF. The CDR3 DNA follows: TGCAGCGTTGAAGAAGGGGGTGAGGCACCGCGGTTCTTC.

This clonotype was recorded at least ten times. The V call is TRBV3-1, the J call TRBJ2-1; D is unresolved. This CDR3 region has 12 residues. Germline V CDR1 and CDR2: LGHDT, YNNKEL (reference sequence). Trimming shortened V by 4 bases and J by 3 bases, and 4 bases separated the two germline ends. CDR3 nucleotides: TGTGCCAGCAGCCCGGACTACAATGAGCAGTTCTTC. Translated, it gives CASSPDYNEQFF.

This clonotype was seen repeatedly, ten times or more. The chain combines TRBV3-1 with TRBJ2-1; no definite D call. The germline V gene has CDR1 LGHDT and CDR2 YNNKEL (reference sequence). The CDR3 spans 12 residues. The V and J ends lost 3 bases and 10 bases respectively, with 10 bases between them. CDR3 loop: CASSQRGAEQFF. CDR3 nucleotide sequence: TGTGCCAGCAGCCAGAGAGGAGCAGAGCAGTTCTTC.